The rows below give T cell receptor beta chains drawn from one sample of a study of control samples from healthy donors and cancer patients. Libraries were prepared by immunoSEQ multiplex PCR; TCRdb keeps only in-frame clonotypes and omits some of them. The profile shows approximately 150,000 clones, about 89% of them singletons. Sequences were obtained from blood. The receptor set was obtained from a young man in good health. The CDR3 runs from the conserved cysteine through the conserved F or W. A row's size may be missing; if present it is once, few, many or a size class.

clone size	V gene	J gene	CDR3 protein
-	TRBV24-1	TRBJ2-7	CATSEGTYEQYF
-	TRBV25-1	TRBJ2-7	CASSASRSGRLYEQYF
few	TRBV18	TRBJ2-1	CASSPLGDNEQFF
-	TRBV24-1	TRBJ1-5	CATSDSTGVHNQPQHF
-	TRBV9	TRBJ2-1	CASSTAKSSYNEQFF
few	TRBV6-5	TRBJ1-2	CASRDGGTHYGYTF
-	TRBV10-3	TRBJ2-3	CAISEGQGHADTQYF
-	TRBV14	TRBJ2-1	CASSQVLGGAWVYNEQFF
-	TRBV5-1	TRBJ2-2	CASKTSGGSTGELFF
-	TRBV19	TRBJ2-7	CASSIGTSGEYEQYF
-	TRBV21-1	TRBJ1-2	CASRDRDRKAYTF
-	TRBV30	TRBJ1-5	CAWSRSGDQPQHF
-	TRBV10-3	TRBJ1-2	CAISGRDYGYTF
-	TRBV12-3/TRBV12-4	TRBJ1-5	CASSPGSNQPQHF
-	TRBV19	TRBJ2-7	CASIAANAGYEQYF
-	TRBV7-9	TRBJ2-5	CASSLEEETQYF
-	TRBV5-8	TRBJ2-1	CASKLYYNEQFF
-	TRBV5-1	TRBJ2-7	CASSWDGGSYEQYF
-	TRBV27	TRBJ1-5	CASNPGQGTGFSNQPQHF
-	TRBV5-5	TRBJ2-7	CASSLYPQNEQYF
once	TRBV5-8	TRBJ1-5	CASSSRSPQRNQPQHF
-	TRBV6-5	TRBJ1-2	CASSYSRDYGYTF
-	TRBV13	TRBJ2-2	CASSLGAGELFF
-	TRBV3-1/TRBV3-2	TRBJ2-5	CASSPFTSGGYETQYF
-	TRBV5-4	TRBJ1-3	CASSFGGLGAYF
-	TRBV6-1	TRBJ2-7	CASSDRDRNSYEQYF
-	TRBV24-1	TRBJ1-2	CATSVRGGSDGYTF
-	TRBV30	TRBJ1-1	CAWSRSQGSSEAFF
-	TRBV11-3	TRBJ1-1	CASSRESEAFF
-	TRBV6-4	TRBJ2-3	CASSDSAGSSDTQYF
-	TRBV9	TRBJ2-5	CASSVGTSETQYF
once	TRBV4-1	TRBJ2-7	CASSQGPGQGSYEQYF
-	TRBV19	TRBJ2-5	CASSFRQGLQETQYF
-	TRBV6-5	TRBJ2-7	CASSPSGTGAYVQYF
-	TRBV6-5	TRBJ2-2	CASSRDREPPGELFF
-	TRBV5-6	TRBJ2-4	CASSPEEGQGNIQYF
-	TRBV19	TRBJ1-2	CASSISWGDYGYTF
-	TRBV3-1/TRBV3-2	TRBJ1-5	CASSQGAGGGQPQHF
-	TRBV7-2	TRBJ2-1	CASSFTGPSSYNEQFF
-	TRBV2	TRBJ1-3	CASGGQGATRNTIYF
-	TRBV7-8	TRBJ2-3	CASRELAGGGLRAQYF
-	TRBV11-2	TRBJ2-5	CASSFVGGGQQTQYF
-	TRBV4-3	TRBJ2-3	CASSQDIQHTDTQYF
-	TRBV6-1	TRBJ1-2	CASSEDLGGGGYTF
-	TRBV10-3	TRBJ1-3	CAISESVARSGNTIYF
-	TRBV4-2	TRBJ1-5	CASSQVEFGADQPQHF
-	TRBV7-3	TRBJ2-7	CASSLAAGYEQYF
-	TRBV5-6	TRBJ2-2	CASGNTGELFF
-	TRBV6-5	TRBJ2-1	CASGNANEQFF
-	TRBV5-8	TRBJ2-3	CASSLGTWGWRDIHTQYF
-	TRBV4-3	TRBJ2-3	CASSQDFGGRATDTQYF
-	TRBV6-5	TRBJ1-1	CASRRATNTEAFF
-	TRBV18	TRBJ1-1	CASSPPMKPNTEAFF